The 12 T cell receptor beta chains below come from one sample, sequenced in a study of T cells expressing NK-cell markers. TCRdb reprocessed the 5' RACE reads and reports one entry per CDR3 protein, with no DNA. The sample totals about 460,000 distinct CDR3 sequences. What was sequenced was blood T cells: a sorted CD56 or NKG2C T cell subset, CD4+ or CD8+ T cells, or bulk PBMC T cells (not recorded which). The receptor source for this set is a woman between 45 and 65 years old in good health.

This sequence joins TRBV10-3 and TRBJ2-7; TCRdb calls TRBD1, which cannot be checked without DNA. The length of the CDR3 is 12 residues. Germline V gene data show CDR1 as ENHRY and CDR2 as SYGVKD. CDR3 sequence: CAIDPTGYEQYF.

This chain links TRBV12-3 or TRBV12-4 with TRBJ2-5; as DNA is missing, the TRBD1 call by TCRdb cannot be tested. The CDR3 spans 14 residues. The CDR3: CASNRDSLQETQYF.

CDR3 sequence reads: CASSQPGTTHNEQFF. This chain joins TRBV4-1 and TRBJ2-1. CDR1 is MGHRA and CDR2 is YSYEKL in the germline V gene. The CDR3 contains 15 residues.

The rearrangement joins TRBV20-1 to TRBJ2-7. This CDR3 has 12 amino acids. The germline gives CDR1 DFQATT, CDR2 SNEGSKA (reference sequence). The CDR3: CSSSGQSYEQYF.

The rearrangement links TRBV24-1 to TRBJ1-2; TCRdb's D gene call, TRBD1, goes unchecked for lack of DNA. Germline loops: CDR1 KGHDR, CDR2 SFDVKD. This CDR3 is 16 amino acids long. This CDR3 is CATSDGDRGRAGGYTF.

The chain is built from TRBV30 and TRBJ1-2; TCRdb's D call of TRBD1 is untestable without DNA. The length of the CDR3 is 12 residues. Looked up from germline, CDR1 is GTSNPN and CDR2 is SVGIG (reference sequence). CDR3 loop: CAWGQGGGGYTF.

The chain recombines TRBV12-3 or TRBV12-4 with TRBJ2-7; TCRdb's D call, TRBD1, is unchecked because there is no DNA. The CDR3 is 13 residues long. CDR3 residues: CASRETGQGVQYF.

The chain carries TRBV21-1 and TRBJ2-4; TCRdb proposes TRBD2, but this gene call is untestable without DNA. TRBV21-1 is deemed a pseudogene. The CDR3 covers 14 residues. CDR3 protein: CASRREEAKNIQYF.

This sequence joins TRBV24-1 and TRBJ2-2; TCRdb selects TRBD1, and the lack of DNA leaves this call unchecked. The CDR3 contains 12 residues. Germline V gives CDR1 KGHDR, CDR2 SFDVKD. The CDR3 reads CATRVPGGELFF.

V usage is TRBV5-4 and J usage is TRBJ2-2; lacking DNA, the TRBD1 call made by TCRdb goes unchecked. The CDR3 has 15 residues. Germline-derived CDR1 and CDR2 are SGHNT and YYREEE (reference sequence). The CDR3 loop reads CASSPGQENTGELFF. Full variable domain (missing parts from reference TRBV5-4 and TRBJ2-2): ETGVTQSPTHLIKTRGQQVTLRCSSQSGHNTVSWYQQALGQGPQFIFQYYREEENGRGNFPPRFSGLQFPNYSSELNVNALELDDSALYLCASSPGQENTGELFFGEGSRLTVL.

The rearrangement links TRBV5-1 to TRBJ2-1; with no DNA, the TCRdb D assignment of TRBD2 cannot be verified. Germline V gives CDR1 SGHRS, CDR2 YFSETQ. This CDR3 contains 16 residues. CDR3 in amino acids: CASSLGTSGRVHEQFF. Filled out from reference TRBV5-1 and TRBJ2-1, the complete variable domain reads KAGVTQTPRYLIKTRGQQVTLSCSPISGHRSVSWYQQTPGQGLQFLFEYFSETQRNKGNFPGRFSGRQFSNSRSEMNVSTLELGDSALYLCASSLGTSGRVHEQFFGPGTRLTVL.

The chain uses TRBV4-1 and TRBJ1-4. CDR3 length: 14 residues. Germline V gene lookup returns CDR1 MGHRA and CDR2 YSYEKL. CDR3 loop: CASSTAGYREKLFF.